This T cell receptor beta chain came from a study of blood T cell repertoires in COVID-19. Study summary: From the United States, Italy and Spain came samples of acute and convalescent COVID-19. Sources were T cells, B-cell-depleted T cells, or PBMCs; the material itself was cDNA or gDNA.

In the study's own analysis: Amplification of reference gene primers provided the estimated nucleated cell counts. Libraries were prepared by immunoSEQ multiplex PCR; TCRdb keeps only in-frame clonotypes and omits some of them. V and J calls and clone size are copied from that table; D and trimming were computed from the DNA. Of about 32,000 clones detected, 75% to 90% appear once; the ten largest clones hold around 2%. Germline trimming cut 3 bases from V and 5 bases from J; bases unmatched to any gene: 2. Germline assignment: CDR1 DFQATT and CDR2 SNEGSKA (reference sequence). CDR3 size: 13 residues.

The sequenced sample consisted of peripheral blood. The chain has TRBV20-1 and TRBJ2-7; 12 bases fit TRBD1. This clonotype originated in a man aged 45-65 years with active or convalescent COVID-19. The chain's CDR3 is CSASGTGGHEQYF. The CDR3 DNA follows: TGCAGTGCTAGTGGGACAGGGGGCCACGAGCAGTACTTC.